These T cell receptor beta chains were read from a single sample in a study of control samples from healthy donors and cancer patients. TCRdb's table, derived via immunoSEQ multiplex PCR, lists solely in-frame clones and lacks some. The sample shows about 150,000 clones, about 94% of them seen only once. The sequencing sample was made of blood. The receptors were gathered from a man in his forties in good health. The CDR3 runs from the conserved cysteine through the conserved F or W. The D gene is left open where the match is weak. Clone size is not always given. Where it is, it says once, few, many or a class for expanded clones.

D,size,V,J,DNA,CDR3
TRBD1,.,TRBV7-2,TRBJ1-5,TGTGCCAGCAGCGGTGGACAGGGGGTAAGGTCTCCCCAGCATTTT,CASSGGQGVRSPQHF
.,.,TRBV5-1,TRBJ1-2,TGCGCCAGCAGTCTGGTGGGGGGCGAAGACTATGGCTACACCTTC,CASSLVGGEDYGYTF
.,.,TRBV6-5,TRBJ1-5,TGTGCCAGCAGTCCCGGGGCGGGTACTCAGCCCCAGCATTTT,CASSPGAGTQPQHF
TRBD1,.,TRBV6-5,TRBJ1-1,TGTGCAGAGAAGGGGACAGGGAACACTGAAGCTTTCTTT,CAEKGTGNTEAFF
.,.,TRBV7-9,TRBJ1-5,TGTGCCAGCAGCTCCCAGGGGAATCAGCCCCAGCATTTT,CASSSQGNQPQHF
TRBD1,.,TRBV11-2,TRBJ2-2,TGTGCCAGCAGCTTAGGGCAGGGGGCAGGGACCGGGGAGCTGTTTTTT,CASSLGQGAGTGELFF
.,.,TRBV28,TRBJ1-2,TGTGCCAGCAGTTTATCAGCCAGGTATGGCTACACCTTC,CASSLSARYGYTF
.,.,TRBV11-2,TRBJ1-1,TGTGCCAGCAGCTTGTACGACCGACCCGACGTTGAAGCTTTCTTT,CASSLYDRPDVEAFF
TRBD1,.,TRBV28,TRBJ1-5,TGTGCCAGCAGTCCGAAAACAGGGGGCGCAGGACCCCAGCATTTT,CASSPKTGGAGPQHF
.,.,TRBV19,TRBJ2-2,TGTGCCAGTAGCCTTACCGGGGAGCTGTTTTTT,CASSLTGELFF
TRBD1,.,TRBV6-5,TRBJ1-1,TGTGCCAGCAGAAGGACAGGGACAAACACTGAAGCTTTCTTT,CASRRTGTNTEAFF
.,.,TRBV2,TRBJ1-2,TGTGTCAGCAGTAAAGACAGTGTGGCCCCCTCGTTGAACACCTTC,CVSSKDSVAPSLNTF
.,.,TRBV6-5,TRBJ1-4,TGTGCCAGCAGTTTGGTCCACCAGAATGAAAAACTGTTTTTT,CASSLVHQNEKLFF
.,.,TRBV7-2,TRBJ1-5,TGTGCCAGCAGCTTAGGAGGAGCGTACCCCCAGCATTTT,CASSLGGAYPQHF
.,.,TRBV28,TRBJ1-4,TGTGCCAGCAGTTTATTAAGGCCTAATGAAAAACTGTTTTTT,CASSLLRPNEKLFF
TRBD1,.,TRBV28,TRBJ2-2,TGTGCCAGCAAGAGACAGGGAGCGAACACCGGGGAGCTGTTTTTT,CASKRQGANTGELFF
.,.,TRBV11-2,TRBJ2-7,TGTGCCAGCAGGTGGACGTCTAGCTCCTACGAGCAGTACTTC,CASRWTSSSYEQYF
.,.,TRBV27,TRBJ1-3,TGTGCCAGCAGTTTATCTTGGGACTCTGGAAACACCATATATTTT,CASSLSWDSGNTIYF
TRBD2,once,TRBV24-1,TRBJ2-5,TGTGCCACCAGTTTGGGCGGGGGGGCTAGCGAGACCCAGTACTTC,CATSLGGGASETQYF
TRBD1,once,TRBV6-6,TRBJ1-1,TGTGCCAGCATAGACCCTGGACAGGGTGAAGCTTTCTTT,CASIDPGQGEAFF
.,.,TRBV18,TRBJ2-7,TGTGCCAGCTCAGGCGGCCACTACGAGCAGTACTTC,CASSGGHYEQYF
.,.,TRBV18,TRBJ1-1,TGTGCCAGCTCTCCAGATTTCCGACTGTCTGAAGCTTTCTTT,CASSPDFRLSEAFF
TRBD1,once,TRBV7-9,TRBJ1-1,TGTGCCAGCAGCTTACGGACAGGGGGGTTCACTGAAGCTTTCTTT,CASSLRTGGFTEAFF
TRBD1,.,TRBV9,TRBJ1-5,TGTGCCAGCAGCCTAGGACAGGGAGAACAGCCCCAGCATTTT,CASSLGQGEQPQHF
.,.,TRBV19,TRBJ2-2,TGTGCCAGTAGTACCCGACCCGCAAACACCGGGGAGCTGTTTTTT,CASSTRPANTGELFF
.,.,TRBV6-2/TRBV6-3,TRBJ1-1,TGTGCCAGCAGTTACCGTGGCAGGGGTAAGGGCACTGAAGCTTTCTTT,CASSYRGRGKGTEAFF
.,.,TRBV6-4,TRBJ2-6,TGTGCCAGCAGTGACACAGGGCTGAGTGGGGCCAACGTCCTGACTTTC,CASSDTGLSGANVLTF
.,.,TRBV6-5,TRBJ1-5,TGTGCCAGCAGTTTCGACAGACCCTATAGCAATCAGCCCCAGCATTTT,CASSFDRPYSNQPQHF
.,once,TRBV28,TRBJ1-2,TGTGCCAGCTCAGCCACGGGTTCTTATGGCTACACCTTC,CASSATGSYGYTF
.,.,TRBV6-2/TRBV6-3,TRBJ1-1,TGTGCCAGCAGTAAGAAGAACACTGAAGCTTTCTTT,CASSKKNTEAFF
.,.,TRBV15,TRBJ1-2,TGTGCCACCCGTGGGGAGCACTATGGCTACACCTTC,CATRGEHYGYTF
.,few,TRBV5-6,TRBJ1-2,TGTGCCAGCAGCTTGGACAGGAGGGATGGCTACACCTTC,CASSLDRRDGYTF
.,.,TRBV29-1,TRBJ1-2,TGCAGCGTTGAGGTCAGCGACTATGGCTACACCTTC,CSVEVSDYGYTF
TRBD2,.,TRBV28,TRBJ2-3,TGTGCCAGCAGCCTCTCGGGACTAGGTCTCCAGTATTTT,CASSLSGLGLQYF
TRBD1,.,TRBV24-1,TRBJ1-1,TGTGCCACCAGTGAAGGGGGCGAGGGGCGAAAGACTGAAGCTTTCTTT,CATSEGGEGRKTEAFF
.,.,TRBV27,TRBJ1-2,TGTGCCAGCAGTTTCGGCCTAATGGGGGGAGGCTACACCTTC,CASSFGLMGGGYTF